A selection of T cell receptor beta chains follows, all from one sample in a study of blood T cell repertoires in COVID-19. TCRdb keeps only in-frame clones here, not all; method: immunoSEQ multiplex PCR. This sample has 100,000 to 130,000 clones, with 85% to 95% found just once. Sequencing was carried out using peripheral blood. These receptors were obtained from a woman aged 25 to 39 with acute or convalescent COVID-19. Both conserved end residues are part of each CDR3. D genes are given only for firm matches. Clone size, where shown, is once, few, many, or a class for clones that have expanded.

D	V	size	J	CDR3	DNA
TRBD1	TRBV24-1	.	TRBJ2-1	CATSDFGTGYNEQFF	TGTGCCACCAGTGATTTCGGGACAGGATACAATGAGCAGTTCTTC
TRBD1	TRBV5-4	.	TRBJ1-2	CASSPKTGHYGYTF	TGTGCCAGCAGCCCCAAGACAGGGCACTATGGCTACACCTTC
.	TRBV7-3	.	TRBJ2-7	CASSSPGAAYEQYF	TGTGCCAGCAGCTCACCGGGAGCCGCCTACGAGCAGTACTTC
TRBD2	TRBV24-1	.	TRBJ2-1	CATSRASGSSSSYNEQFF	TGTGCCACCAGTCGCGCTAGCGGGAGTTCCAGCTCCTACAATGAGCAGTTCTTC
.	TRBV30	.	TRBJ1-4	CAWSVGGGGKLFF	TGTGCCTGGAGTGTCGGTGGAGGTGGAAAACTGTTTTTT
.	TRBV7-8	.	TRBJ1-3	CASSIPGSGNTIYF	TGTGCCAGCAGCATACCAGGGTCTGGAAACACCATATATTTT
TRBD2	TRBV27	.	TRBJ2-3	CASKVLAGYTDTQYF	TGTGCCAGCAAAGTGCTAGCGGGGTACACAGATACGCAGTATTTT
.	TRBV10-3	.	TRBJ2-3	CAISDGTSEVTQYF	TGTGCCATCAGTGATGGGACATCGGAAGTCACGCAGTATTTT
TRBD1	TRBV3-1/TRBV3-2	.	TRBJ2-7	CASSHGQGLSYEQYF	TGTGCCAGCAGCCACGGACAGGGGTTATCCTACGAGCAGTACTTC
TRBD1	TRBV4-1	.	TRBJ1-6	CASSQEAAGGSYNSPLHF	TGCGCCAGCAGCCAAGAGGCGGCAGGGGGCTCCTATAATTCACCCCTCCACTTT
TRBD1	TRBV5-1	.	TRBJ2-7	CASSLDGRGREQYF	TGCGCCAGCAGCTTGGACGGCAGGGGGCGGGAGCAGTACTTC
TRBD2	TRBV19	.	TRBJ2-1	CASVAGGNNEQFF	TGTGCCAGCGTAGCGGGAGGAAACAATGAGCAGTTCTTC
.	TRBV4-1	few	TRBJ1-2	CASSQDRRGSNYGYTF	TGCGCCAGCAGCCAAGATCGGCGGGGTTCTAACTATGGCTACACCTTC
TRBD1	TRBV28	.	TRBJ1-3	CASSSNRGQNTIYF	TGTGCCAGCAGTTCAAACAGGGGTCAGAACACCATATATTTT
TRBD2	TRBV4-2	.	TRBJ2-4	CASSQAGGERGIQYF	TGTGCCAGCAGCCAAGCTGGGGGGGAACGGGGCATTCAGTACTTC
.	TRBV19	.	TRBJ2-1	CASNQALRDNEQFF	TGTGCCAGTAACCAAGCCTTGCGGGACAATGAGCAGTTCTTC
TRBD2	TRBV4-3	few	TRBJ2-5	CASSQDRLAGATGDQYF	TGCGCCAGCAGCCAAGATCGGTTAGCGGGGGCTACCGGGGACCAGTACTTC
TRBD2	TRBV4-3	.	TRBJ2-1	CASSQVGTSGYNEQFF	TGCGCCAGCAGCCAAGTCGGCACTAGCGGCTACAATGAGCAGTTCTTC
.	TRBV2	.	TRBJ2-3	CASSTKHLGGAPTDTQYF	TGTGCCAGCAGTACCAAACACCTAGGGGGGGCCCCCACAGATACGCAGTATTTT
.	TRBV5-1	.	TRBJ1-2	CASSLAGSYGYTF	TGCGCCAGCAGCTTGGCGGGGTCATATGGCTACACCTTC
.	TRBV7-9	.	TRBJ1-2	CASALNSFEGGDGGYTF	TGTGCCAGCGCGTTAAATAGTTTTGAAGGGGGTGACGGTGGCTACACCTTC
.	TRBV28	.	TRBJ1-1	CASSLYSATEAFF	TGTGCCAGCAGTTTATATAGCGCCACTGAAGCTTTCTTT
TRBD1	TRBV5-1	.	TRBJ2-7	CASSPSGGLYEQYF	TGCGCCAGCAGCCCCTCAGGGGGCCTCTACGAGCAGTACTTC
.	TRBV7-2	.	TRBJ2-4	CASSLFGAERITPKNIQYF	TGTGCCAGCAGCTTATTTGGGGCGGAGAGGATTACACCCAAAAACATTCAGTACTTC
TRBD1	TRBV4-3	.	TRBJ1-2	CASSRGGQGALGYTF	TGCGCCAGCAGCCGGGGAGGACAGGGGGCCCTTGGCTACACCTTC
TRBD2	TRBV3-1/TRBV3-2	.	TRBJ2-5	CASSQDSPSGGLRETQYF	TGTGCCAGCAGCCAAGATAGCCCTAGCGGAGGCCTCCGGGAGACCCAGTACTTC
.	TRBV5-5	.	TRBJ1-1	CASSLRLILFSGNTEAFF	TGTGCCAGCAGCTTGCGATTGATACTTTTCTCAGGAAACACTGAAGCTTTCTTT
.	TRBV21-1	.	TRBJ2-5	CASSKVGARGLETQYF	TGTGCCAGCAGCAAGGTAGGGGCCAGGGGTCTCGAGACCCAGTACTTC
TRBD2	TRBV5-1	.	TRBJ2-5	CATSHSGGGETQYF	TGCGCCACCAGCCACTCGGGGGGGGGAGAGACCCAGTACTTC
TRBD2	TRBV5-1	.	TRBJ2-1	CASSLVDPRASGKYNEQFF	TGCGCCAGCAGCTTGGTCGACCCGAGGGCTAGCGGAAAATACAATGAGCAGTTCTTC
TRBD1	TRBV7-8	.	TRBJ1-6	CASSLGGQGNSPLHF	TGTGCCAGCAGCTTAGGGGGACAGGGCAATTCACCCCTCCACTTT
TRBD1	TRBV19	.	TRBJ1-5	CASSIDLGGGPWGNQPQHF	TGTGCCAGTAGTATAGATCTCGGAGGGGGCCCCTGGGGCAATCAGCCCCAGCATTTT
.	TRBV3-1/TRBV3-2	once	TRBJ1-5	CASSQVQGPLEPQHF	TGTGCCAGCAGCCAAGTTCAGGGGCCCCTGGAACCCCAGCATTTT
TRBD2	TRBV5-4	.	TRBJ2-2	CASSLPSGGSNTGELFF	TGTGCCAGCAGCTTGCCTAGCGGGGGCTCGAACACCGGGGAGCTGTTTTTT
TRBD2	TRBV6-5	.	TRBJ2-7	CASSLGTSPRYEQYF	TGTGCCAGCAGTTTGGGGACTAGCCCACGGTACGAGCAGTACTTC
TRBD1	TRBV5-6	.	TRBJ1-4	CASSFAGQGATNEKLFF	TGTGCCAGCAGCTTCGCTGGGCAGGGGGCAACTAATGAAAAACTGTTTTTT
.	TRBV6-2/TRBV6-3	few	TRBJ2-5	CASSRSDRYQETQYF	TGTGCCAGCAGTCGTAGTGACAGGTACCAAGAGACCCAGTACTTC
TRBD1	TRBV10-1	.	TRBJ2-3	CASSESFLRARDRVRSSSTDTQYF	TGCGCCAGCAGTGAGTCGTTCTTGAGGGCCAGGGACAGGGTGAGATCCTCTAGCACAGATACGCAGTATTTT
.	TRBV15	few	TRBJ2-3	CATSRGGTSDTQYF	TGTGCCACCAGCAGAGGCGGGACTTCTGATACGCAGTATTTT
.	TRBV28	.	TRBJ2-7	CASSFIGGSYEQYF	TGTGCCAGCAGTTTCATCGGGGGCTCCTACGAGCAGTACTTC
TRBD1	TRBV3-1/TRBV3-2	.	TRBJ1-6	CASSQGTDSPLHF	TGTGCCAGCAGCCAGGGGACAGATTCACCCCTCCACTTT
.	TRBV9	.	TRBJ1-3	CASSVEGDTAISGNTIYF	TGTGCCAGCAGCGTAGAGGGGGACACAGCTATCTCTGGAAACACCATATATTTT
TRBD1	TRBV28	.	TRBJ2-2	CASSHPGGELFF	TGTGCCAGCAGTCATCCAGGGGGCGAGCTGTTTTTT
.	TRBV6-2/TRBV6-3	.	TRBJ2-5	CASSLIRGARETQYF	TGTGCCAGCAGCCTCATACGGGGGGCGAGAGAGACCCAGTACTTC
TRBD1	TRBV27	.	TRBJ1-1	CASSLASGRTGTEAFF	TGTGCCAGCAGTTTAGCATCTGGGAGGACAGGGACTGAAGCTTTCTTT
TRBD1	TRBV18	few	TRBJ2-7	CASSPPVTGQGAGEQYF	TGTGCCAGCTCACCACCGGTTACCGGACAGGGGGCCGGCGAGCAGTACTTC
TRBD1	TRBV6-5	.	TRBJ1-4	CASSKRGLTNEKLFF	TGTGCCAGCAGTAAGAGGGGGCTAACTAATGAAAAACTGTTTTTT
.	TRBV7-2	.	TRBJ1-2	CASSFGGPGTIYGYTF	TGTGCCAGCAGCTTCGGGGGACCCGGCACTATCTATGGCTACACCTTC
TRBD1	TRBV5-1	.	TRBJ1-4	CASSFRQGGEKLFF	TGCGCCAGCAGCTTCCGACAGGGGGGGGAAAAACTGTTTTTT
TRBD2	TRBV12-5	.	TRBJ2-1	CASGLPNTSGLLNEQFF	TGTGCTAGTGGTTTGCCCAACACTAGCGGACTCCTCAATGAGCAGTTCTTC
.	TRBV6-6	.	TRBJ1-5	CASSWTGTIHQPQHF	TGTGCCAGCAGTTGGACCGGGACAATTCATCAGCCCCAGCATTTT
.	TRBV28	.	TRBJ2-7	CASSRQATYEQYF	TGTGCCAGCAGTCGTCAGGCCACCTACGAGCAGTACTTC
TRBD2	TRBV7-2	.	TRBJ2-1	CASSLEGLAGVNEQFF	TGTGCCAGCAGCTTAGAAGGACTAGCGGGAGTAAATGAGCAGTTCTTC
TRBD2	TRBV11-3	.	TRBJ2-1	CASSLGGDYLWSGDEQFF	TGTGCCAGCAGCTTAGGGGGGGACTACCTCTGGTCGGGCGATGAGCAGTTCTTC
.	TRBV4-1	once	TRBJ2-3	CASSPRGEGDTQYF	TGCGCCAGCAGCCCTCGGGGTGAGGGAGATACGCAGTATTTT
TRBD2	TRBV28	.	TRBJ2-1	CASSSHPGLAAEQFF	TGTGCCAGCAGCTCGCACCCGGGACTAGCGGCTGAGCAGTTCTTC
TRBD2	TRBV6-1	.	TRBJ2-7	CASSEGPAGVHEQYF	TGTGCCAGCAGTGAGGGTCCAGCGGGGGTCCACGAGCAGTACTTC
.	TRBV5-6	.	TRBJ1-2	CASSLVRQLNYGYTF	TGTGCCAGCAGCTTGGTCCGACAGCTTAACTATGGCTACACCTTC
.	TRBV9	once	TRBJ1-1	CASSPPGVTEAFF	TGTGCCAGCAGCCCGCCAGGGGTAACTGAAGCTTTCTTT
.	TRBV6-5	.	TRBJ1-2	CASSSTPGVSPGGYTF	TGTGCCAGCAGTTCGACCCCAGGGGTCAGTCCTGGGGGCTACACCTTC